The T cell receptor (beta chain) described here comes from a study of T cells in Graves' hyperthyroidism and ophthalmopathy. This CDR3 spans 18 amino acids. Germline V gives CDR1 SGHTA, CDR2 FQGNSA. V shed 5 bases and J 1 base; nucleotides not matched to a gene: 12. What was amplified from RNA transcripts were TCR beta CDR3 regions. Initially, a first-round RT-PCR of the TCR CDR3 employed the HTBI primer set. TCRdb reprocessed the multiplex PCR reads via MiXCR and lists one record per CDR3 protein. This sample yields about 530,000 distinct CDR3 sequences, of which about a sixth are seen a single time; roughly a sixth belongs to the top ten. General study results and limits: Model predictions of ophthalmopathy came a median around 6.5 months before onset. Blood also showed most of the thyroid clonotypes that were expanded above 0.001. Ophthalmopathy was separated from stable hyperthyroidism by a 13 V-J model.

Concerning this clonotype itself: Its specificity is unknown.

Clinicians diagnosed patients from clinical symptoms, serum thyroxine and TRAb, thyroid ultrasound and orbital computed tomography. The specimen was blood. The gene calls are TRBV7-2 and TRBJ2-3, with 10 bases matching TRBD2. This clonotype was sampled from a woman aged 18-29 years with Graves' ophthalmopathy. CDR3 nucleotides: TGTGCCAGCAGCCCCCTCGGGGGTGGACTAGCGGGCACAGATACGCAGTATTTT. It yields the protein CASSPLGGGLAGTDTQYF.